The rows below give T cell receptor beta chains drawn from one sample of a study of response to subunit inactivated influenza vaccine. TCRdb reprocessed the RT-PCR reads with MiXCR, giving one entry per CDR3 protein. The table includes a few hundred thousand distinct CDR3 sequences, around a fifth detected once. This sample comprised PBMCs from blood, obtained 21 months after vaccination. All receptors come from a man aged 50 to 69 who received an inactivated influenza vaccine. CDR3s include the opening cysteine and the closing phenylalanine or tryptophan. A D gene is named only where the DNA matches it firmly.

J	D	V	CDR3
TRBJ1-1	-	TRBV9	CASSGYQNTEAFF
TRBJ2-7	-	TRBV18	CASSPSTYEQYF
TRBJ2-5	-	TRBV5-4	CASSLSAFGTQYF
TRBJ2-1	TRBD1	TRBV29-1	CSVAPGDRGPGEQFF
TRBJ2-5	-	TRBV28	CASRPPGSLSYF
TRBJ1-1	-	TRBV6-1	CASSEIMDTEAFF
TRBJ1-1	-	TRBV20-1	CSVGNTEAFF
TRBJ2-6	-	TRBV14	CASGHPLLSSGANVLTF
TRBJ1-5	-	TRBV19	CASSIDRHFTQPQHF
TRBJ2-5	-	TRBV6-2/TRBV6-3	CASRRTTGTRLATQYF
TRBJ2-2	-	TRBV5-1	CASSLQTGENTGELFF
TRBJ1-2	-	TRBV6-1	CASRDSLIYGYTF
TRBJ2-5	-	TRBV28	CSSSFFQTETQYF
TRBJ1-5	TRBD1	TRBV27	CASSTRQGRQPQHF
TRBJ2-5	-	TRBV12-3/TRBV12-4	CASSLTEGVMYF
TRBJ2-3	-	TRBV5-4	CASSSTSRGAGDTQYF
TRBJ2-3	-	TRBV10-1	CASVRAGTDTQYF
TRBJ1-4	TRBD1	TRBV7-8	CASRGQPANNEKLFF
TRBJ2-1	-	TRBV6-2/TRBV6-3	CASSRLGDGEQFF
TRBJ1-1	-	TRBV29-1	CSVDTGRGVTTEAFF
TRBJ2-5	-	TRBV12-3/TRBV12-4	CASSKSGNQETQYF
TRBJ1-4	TRBD1	TRBV11-2	CASSPALYRGRANEKLFF
TRBJ1-1	TRBD1	TRBV12-3/TRBV12-4	CASSLRDRGPEAFF
TRBJ2-3	-	TRBV20-1	CSARLVAGDTQYF
TRBJ2-7	-	TRBV5-1	CASSLIWDNSYEQYF
TRBJ2-3	-	TRBV28	CASSSPGQLTDTQYF
TRBJ2-3	TRBD1	TRBV12-3/TRBV12-4	CASSAGTATDTQYF
TRBJ2-3	TRBD2	TRBV18	CASSLTGTTLPTDTQYF
TRBJ2-1	-	TRBV7-9	CASGTSTYNEQFF
TRBJ1-2	TRBD1	TRBV6-1	CASSDLFSGTGFYGYTF
TRBJ2-1	TRBD2	TRBV3-1	CASSLLLTSGIRSNEQFF
TRBJ2-3	-	TRBV4-1	CASSQDLDLRDTQYF
TRBJ2-1	TRBD2	TRBV30	CAWSGTSGRSYNEQFF
TRBJ1-2	-	TRBV27	CASRPSGGVNYGYTF
TRBJ2-2	-	TRBV20-1	CSATRATNTGELFF
TRBJ2-3	TRBD1	TRBV4-3	CASSQEGGRADTQYF
TRBJ1-3	-	TRBV15	CATSRMNGPSGNTIYF
TRBJ1-1	-	TRBV14	CASSHPKGRPNTEAFF
TRBJ1-1	-	TRBV7-2	CASSPRLLNTEAFF
TRBJ1-1	-	TRBV19	CASKSGAGTEAFF
TRBJ2-1	-	TRBV5-6	CASSLLGLAANNEQFF
TRBJ2-3	-	TRBV6-2/TRBV6-3	CASRNTDTQYF
TRBJ1-1	-	TRBV5-1	CASSLNWGRRVNTEAFF
TRBJ2-1	-	TRBV24-1	CATSDGLWAGIRYNEQFF
TRBJ2-2	-	TRBV20-1	CSATGGRNTGELFF
TRBJ2-2	-	TRBV28	CASTPPLLNTGELFF
TRBJ1-6	TRBD1	TRBV20-1	CSASTGGRSPLHF
TRBJ1-3	-	TRBV20-1	CSASWGRRGNTIYF